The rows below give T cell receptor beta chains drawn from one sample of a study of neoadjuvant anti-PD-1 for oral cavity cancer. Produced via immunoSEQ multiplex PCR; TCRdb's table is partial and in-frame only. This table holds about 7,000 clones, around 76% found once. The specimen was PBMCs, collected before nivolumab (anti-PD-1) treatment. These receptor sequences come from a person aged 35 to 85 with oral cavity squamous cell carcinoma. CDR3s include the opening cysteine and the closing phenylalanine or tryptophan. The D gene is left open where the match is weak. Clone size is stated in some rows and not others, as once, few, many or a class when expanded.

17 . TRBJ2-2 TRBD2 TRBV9 TGTGCCAGCAGCGTAGCTGCTAGCGGGGGCGGAACCGGGGAGCTGTTTTTT CASSVAASGGGTGELFF
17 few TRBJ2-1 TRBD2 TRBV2 TGTGCCAGCAGGTTCGGGACTAGCGGGGGGCCTTACAATGAGCAGTTCTTC CASRFGTSGGPYNEQFF
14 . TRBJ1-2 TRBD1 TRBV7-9 TGTGCCAGCAGCTCGGGGACGGGACAGAAAGGCTACACCTTC CASSSGTGQKGYTF
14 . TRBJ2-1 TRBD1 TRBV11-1 TGTGCCAGCAGCCAGACAGGGGCCTACAATGAGCAGTTCTTC CASSQTGAYNEQFF
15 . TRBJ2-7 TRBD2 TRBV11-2 TGTGCCAGCAGCTTAGGGACTAGCGGGGCGTACGAGCAGTACTTC CASSLGTSGAYEQYF
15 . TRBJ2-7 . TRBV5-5 TGTGCCAGCAGCTTAGGGCGGACAGCAACCTACGAGCAGTACTTC CASSLGRTATYEQYF
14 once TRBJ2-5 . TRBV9 TGTGCCAGCAGCGTGAACAGTTGGGCAGAGACCCAGTACTTC CASSVNSWAETQYF
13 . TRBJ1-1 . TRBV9 TGTGCCAGCAGCGTAAACCCTAACACTGAAGCTTTCTTT CASSVNPNTEAFF
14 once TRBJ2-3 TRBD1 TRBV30 TGTGCCTGGAGTCTGACAGGGTTGCCAGATACGCAGTATTTT CAWSLTGLPDTQYF
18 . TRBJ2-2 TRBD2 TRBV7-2 TGTGCCAGCAGCTTACGGTGGCTAGCGGACCCGAACACCGGGGAGCTGTTTTTT CASSLRWLADPNTGELFF
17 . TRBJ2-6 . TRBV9 TGTGCCAGCAGCGCGCTCCTCGGGGCCTCTGGGGCCAACGTCCTGACTTTC CASSALLGASGANVLTF
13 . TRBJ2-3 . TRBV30 TGTGCCTGTCCGGGACACTCTTCAGATACGCAGTATTTT CACPGHSSDTQYF
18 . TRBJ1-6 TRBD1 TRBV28 TGTGCCAGCAGTCCCGTGGGGGTGACAGGGGGCGTTAATTCACCCCTCCACTTT CASSPVGVTGGVNSPLHF
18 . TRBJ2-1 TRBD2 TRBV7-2 TGTGCCAGCAGCTTACGCTCCGGGACTAGCGGGGGTTACAATGAGCAGTTCTTC CASSLRSGTSGGYNEQFF
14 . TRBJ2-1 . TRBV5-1 TGCGCCAGCAGCTTGTCGTCGGGGCGGGACGAGCAGTTCTTC CASSLSSGRDEQFF
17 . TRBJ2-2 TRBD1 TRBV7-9 TGTGCCAGCAGCGAACCAGACAGGGGGCGGAACACCGGGGAGCTGTTTTTT CASSEPDRGRNTGELFF
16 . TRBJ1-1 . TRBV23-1 TGCGCCAGCAGCCCGACAGCTCCCCCACCCCACACTGAAGCTTTCTTT CASSPTAPPPHTEAFF
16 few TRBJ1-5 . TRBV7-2 TGTGCCAGCAGCTTATTCCAAGGGCAGGGTTGGCAGCCCCAGCATTTT CASSLFQGQGWQPQHF
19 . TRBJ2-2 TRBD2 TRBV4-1 TGCGCCAGCAGCCAACCGGGACTAGCGGGGGGGCGGAACACCGGGGAGCTGTTTTTT CASSQPGLAGGRNTGELFF
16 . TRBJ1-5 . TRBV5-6 TGTGCCAGCAGCTTGAATTATGGGGACGGCAATCAGCCCCAGCATTTT CASSLNYGDGNQPQHF
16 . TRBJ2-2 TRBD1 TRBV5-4 TGTGCCAGCAGCCGACCGGGACAGGGGGCCTCCGGGGAGCTGTTTTTT CASSRPGQGASGELFF
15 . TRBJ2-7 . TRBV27 TGTGCCAGCAGTTTAAAAGGGGCGCCCTCCTACGAGCAGTACTTC CASSLKGAPSYEQYF
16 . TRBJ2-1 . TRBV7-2 TGTGCCAGCAGCTTAAGCACCCAGTCTACTTACAATGAGCAGTTCTTC CASSLSTQSTYNEQFF
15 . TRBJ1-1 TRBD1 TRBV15 TGTGCCACCAGCAGAAAGGGGACAGGGGACACTGAAGCTTTCTTT CATSRKGTGDTEAFF
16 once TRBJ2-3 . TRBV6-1 TGTGCCAGCAGTGAAGGAAGTCTGGCGGTCACAGATACGCAGTATTTT CASSEGSLAVTDTQYF
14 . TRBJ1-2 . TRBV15 TGTGCCACCAGCAGAGAAGGCAGGGAAACAGGCTACACCTTC CATSREGRETGYTF
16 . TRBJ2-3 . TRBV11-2 TGTGCCAGCAGCCTAGAGTGGCGGGCTAGCCCAGATACGCAGTATTTT CASSLEWRASPDTQYF
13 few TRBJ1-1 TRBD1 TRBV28 TGTGCCAGCAGTTTTTCGGGACAGCCCGGCGCTTTCTTT CASSFSGQPGAFF
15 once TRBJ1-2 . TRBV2 TGTGCCGCCGGGGGGGCAGGTGATGGTGACTATGGCTACACCTTC CAAGGAGDGDYGYTF
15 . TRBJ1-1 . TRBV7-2 TGTGCCAGCAGCTTACGTCGTGGGGGGGACGGAGAAGCTTTCTTT CASSLRRGGDGEAFF
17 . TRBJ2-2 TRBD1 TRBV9 TGTGCCAGCAGCGTAGGAGACAGGGGGCGCGGCACCGGGGAGCTGTTTTTT CASSVGDRGRGTGELFF
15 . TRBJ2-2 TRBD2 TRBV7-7 TGTGCCAGCAGCAAAAGCGGGGCGAACACCGGGGAGCTGTTTTTT CASSKSGANTGELFF
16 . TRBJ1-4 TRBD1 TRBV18 TGTGCCAGCTCACCACTCCAGGGGGCAACTAATGAAAAACTGTTTTTT CASSPLQGATNEKLFF
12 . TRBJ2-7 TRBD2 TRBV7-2 TGTGCCAGCAGCTTAGAGCGGGGGGATAGGTACTTC CASSLERGDRYF
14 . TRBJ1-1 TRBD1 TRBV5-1 TGCGCCAGCAGCAGAAATTTGGGACAGGCTGAAGCTTTCTTT CASSRNLGQAEAFF
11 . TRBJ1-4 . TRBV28 TGTGCCAGCTCGGTTTGGGGGATGTTGTTTTTT CASSVWGMLFF
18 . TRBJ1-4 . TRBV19 TGTGCCAGTAGTCCGCCGCCTTGGGGTGGGTCAACTAATGAAAAACTGTTTTTT CASSPPPWGGSTNEKLFF
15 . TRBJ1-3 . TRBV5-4 TGTGCCAGCAGGCCCGGGACGGCCTCTGGAAACACCATATATTTT CASRPGTASGNTIYF
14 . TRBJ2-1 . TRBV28 TGTGCCAGCAGTTTAGCGGGGGCGACAAATGAGCAGTTCTTC CASSLAGATNEQFF
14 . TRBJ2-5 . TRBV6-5 TGTGCCAGCAGTTACTCCGGGGCCCAAGAGACCCAGTACTTC CASSYSGAQETQYF
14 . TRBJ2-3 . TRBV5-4 TGTGCCAGCAGCTTCCGTGGTGGGGCAGATACGCAGTATTTT CASSFRGGADTQYF
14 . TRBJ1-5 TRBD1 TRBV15 TGTGCCACCAGGCGGACAGGGGGCAATCAGCCCCAGCATTTT CATRRTGGNQPQHF
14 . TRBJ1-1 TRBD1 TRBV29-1 TGCAGCGTTGAAAGGGGACAGGGGGCGGCTGAAGCTTTCTTT CSVERGQGAAEAFF
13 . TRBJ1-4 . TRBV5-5 TGTGCCAGCAAGGGGCCAACTAATGAAAAACTGTTTTTT CASKGPTNEKLFF